This T cell receptor beta chain was sequenced in a study of T cells in Graves' hyperthyroidism and ophthalmopathy. TCR beta CDR3 sequences were amplified from RNA transcripts. During a first-round RT-PCR of the TCR CDR3, the HTBI primer set was used. A single record per CDR3 protein comes from TCRdb applying MiXCR to the multiplex PCR reads. The sample includes 350,000 to 400,000 distinct CDR3 sequences, 19% seen only once; the top ten take 3.7%. Clinical symptoms, serum thyroxine, TRAb, thyroid ultrasound and orbital computed tomography established diagnosis. Many counts were recorded for this clonotype. This CDR3 comprises 15 residues. With 5 bases clipped from V and 9 bases from J, the junction kept 8 bases outside the gene matches.

The V gene is TRBV12-3 or TRBV12-4, the J gene TRBJ1-6; 9 bases agree with TRBD1. The origin of this receptor is a woman between 18 and 29 years old with Graves' hyperthyroidism. Material for sequencing was blood. CDR3 sequence: CASSRKTGGISPLHF. The CDR3 DNA follows: TGTGCCAGCAGTCGCAAAACAGGGGGCATTTCACCCCTCCACTTT.